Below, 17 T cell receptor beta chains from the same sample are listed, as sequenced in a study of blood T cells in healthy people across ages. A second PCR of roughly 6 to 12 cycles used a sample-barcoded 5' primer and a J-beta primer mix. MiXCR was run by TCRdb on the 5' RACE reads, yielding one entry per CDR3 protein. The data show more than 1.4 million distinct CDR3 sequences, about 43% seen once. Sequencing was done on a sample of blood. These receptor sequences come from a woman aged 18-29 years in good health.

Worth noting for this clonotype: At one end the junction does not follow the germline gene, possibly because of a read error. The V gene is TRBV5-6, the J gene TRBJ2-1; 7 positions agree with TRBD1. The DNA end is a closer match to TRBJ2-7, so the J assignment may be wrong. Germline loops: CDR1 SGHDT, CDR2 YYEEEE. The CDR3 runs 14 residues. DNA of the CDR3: TGTGCCAGCAGATTGGGACAGAGTCCCTACGAGCAGTACTTC. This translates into CASRLGQSPYEQYF.

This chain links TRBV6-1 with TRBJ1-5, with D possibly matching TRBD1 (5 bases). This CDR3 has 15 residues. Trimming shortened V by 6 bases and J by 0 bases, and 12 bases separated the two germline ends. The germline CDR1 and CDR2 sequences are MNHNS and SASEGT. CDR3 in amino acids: CASRETEYSNQPQHF. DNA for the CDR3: TGTGCCAGCAGGGAGACAGAGTATAGCAATCAGCCCCAGCATTTT.

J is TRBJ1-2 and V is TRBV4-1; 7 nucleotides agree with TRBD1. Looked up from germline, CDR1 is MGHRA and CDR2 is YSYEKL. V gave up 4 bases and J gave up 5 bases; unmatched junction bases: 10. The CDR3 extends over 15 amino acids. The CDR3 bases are TGCGCCAGCAGCCTAGGAGGAGGGGGCGAGTATGGCTACACCTTC. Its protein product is CASSLGGGGEYGYTF.

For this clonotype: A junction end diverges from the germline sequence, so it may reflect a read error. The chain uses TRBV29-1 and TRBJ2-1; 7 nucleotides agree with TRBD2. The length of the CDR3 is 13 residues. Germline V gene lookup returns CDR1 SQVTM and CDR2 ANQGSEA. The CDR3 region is CSLERGVGNEQFF. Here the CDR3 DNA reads TGCAGCCTTGAACGGGGGGTCGGCAATGAGCAGTTCTTC.

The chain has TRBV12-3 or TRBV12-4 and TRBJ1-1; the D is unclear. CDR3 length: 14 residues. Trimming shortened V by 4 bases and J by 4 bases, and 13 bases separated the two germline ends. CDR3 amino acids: CASSSDNYGTEAFF. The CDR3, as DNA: TGTGCCAGCAGTTCCGACAACTATGGCACTGAAGCTTTCTTT.

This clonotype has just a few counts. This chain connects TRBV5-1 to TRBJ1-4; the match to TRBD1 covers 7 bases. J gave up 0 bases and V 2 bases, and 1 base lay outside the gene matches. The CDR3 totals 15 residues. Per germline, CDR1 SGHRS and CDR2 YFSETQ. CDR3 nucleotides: TGCGCCAGCAGCTTTGGACAGGCAACTAATGAAAAACTGTTTTTT. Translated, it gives CASSFGQATNEKLFF.

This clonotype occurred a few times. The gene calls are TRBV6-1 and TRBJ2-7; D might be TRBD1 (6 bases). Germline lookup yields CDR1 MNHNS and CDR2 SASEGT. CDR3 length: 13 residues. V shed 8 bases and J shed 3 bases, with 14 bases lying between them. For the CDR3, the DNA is TGTGCCAGCGGGACACTCTCGGGCTACGAGCAGTACTTC. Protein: CASGTLSGYEQYF.

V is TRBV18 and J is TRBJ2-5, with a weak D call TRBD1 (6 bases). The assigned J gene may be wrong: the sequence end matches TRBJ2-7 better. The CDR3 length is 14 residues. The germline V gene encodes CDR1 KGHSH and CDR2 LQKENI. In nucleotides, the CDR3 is TGTGCCAGCTCACCACTGTCAGGGGCCTGCGAGCAGTACTTC. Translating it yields CASSPLSGACEQYF.

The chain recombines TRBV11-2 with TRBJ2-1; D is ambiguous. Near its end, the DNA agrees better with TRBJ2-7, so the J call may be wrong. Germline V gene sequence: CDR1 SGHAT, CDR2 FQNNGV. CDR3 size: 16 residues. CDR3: CASSLRKVNSYNEQYF. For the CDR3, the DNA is TGTGCCAGCAGCTTACGTAAGGTAAATTCCTACAATGAGCAGTACTTC.

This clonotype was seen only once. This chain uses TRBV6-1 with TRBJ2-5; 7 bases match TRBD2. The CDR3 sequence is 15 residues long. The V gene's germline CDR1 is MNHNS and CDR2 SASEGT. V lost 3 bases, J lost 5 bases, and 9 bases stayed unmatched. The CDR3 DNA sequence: TGTGCCAGCAGTGAGGGTGGGGGGGGGTTTGAGACCCAGTACTTC. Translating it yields CASSEGGGGFETQYF.

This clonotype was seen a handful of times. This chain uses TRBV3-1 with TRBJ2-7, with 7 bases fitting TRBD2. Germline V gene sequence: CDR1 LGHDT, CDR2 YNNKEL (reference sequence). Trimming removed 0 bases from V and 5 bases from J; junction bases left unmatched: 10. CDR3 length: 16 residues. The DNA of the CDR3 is TGTGCCAGCAGCCAAGATTCGGGCGGGGGAAGTCACGAGCAGTACTTC. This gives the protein CASSQDSGGGSHEQYF.

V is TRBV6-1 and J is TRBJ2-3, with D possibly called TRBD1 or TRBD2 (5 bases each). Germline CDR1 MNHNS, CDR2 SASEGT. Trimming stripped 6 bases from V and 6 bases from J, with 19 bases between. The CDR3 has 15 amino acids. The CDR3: CASRTRDLPADTQYF. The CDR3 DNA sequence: TGTGCCAGCAGGACCCGGGACCTACCGGCCGATACGCAGTATTTT.

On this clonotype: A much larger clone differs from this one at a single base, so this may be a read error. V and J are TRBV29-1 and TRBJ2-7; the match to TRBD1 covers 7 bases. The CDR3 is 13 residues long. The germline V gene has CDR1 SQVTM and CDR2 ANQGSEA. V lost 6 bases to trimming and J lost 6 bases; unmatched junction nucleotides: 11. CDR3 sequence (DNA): TGCAGCGTCGGTCCAGGGGGTCTAAGCGAGCAGTACTTC. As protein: CSVGPGGLSEQYF.

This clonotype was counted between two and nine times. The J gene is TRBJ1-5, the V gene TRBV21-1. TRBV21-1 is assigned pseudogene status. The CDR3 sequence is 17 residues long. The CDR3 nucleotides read TGTGCCAGCAGCCCGGGGGGGAGCGGGAATAGCAATCAGCCCCAGCATTTT. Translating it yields CASSPGGSGNSNQPQHF.

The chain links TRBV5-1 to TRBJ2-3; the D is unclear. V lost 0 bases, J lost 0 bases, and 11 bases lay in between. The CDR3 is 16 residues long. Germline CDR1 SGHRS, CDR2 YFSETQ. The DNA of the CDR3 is TGCGCCAGCAGCTTGGGGACCATTTCTAGCACAGATACGCAGTATTTT. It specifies CASSLGTISSTDTQYF. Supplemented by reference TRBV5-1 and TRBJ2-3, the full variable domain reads KAGVTQTPRYLIKTRGQQVTLSCSPISGHRSVSWYQQTPGQGLQFLFEYFSETQRNKGNFPGRFSGRQFSNSRSEMNVSTLELGDSALYLCASSLGTISSTDTQYFGPGTRLTVL.

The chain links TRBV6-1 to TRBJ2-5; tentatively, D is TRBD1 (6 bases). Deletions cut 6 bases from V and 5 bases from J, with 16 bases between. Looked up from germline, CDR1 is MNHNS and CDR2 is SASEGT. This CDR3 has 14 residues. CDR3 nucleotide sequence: TGTGCCAGCAGGGGTGGGGGCGTTAGGGAGACCCAGTACTTC. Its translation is CASRGGGVRETQYF.

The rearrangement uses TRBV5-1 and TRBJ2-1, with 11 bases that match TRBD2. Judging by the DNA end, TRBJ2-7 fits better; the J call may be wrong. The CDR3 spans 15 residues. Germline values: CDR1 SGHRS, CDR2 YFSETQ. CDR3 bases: TGCGCCAGCAGCGTAGGACTAGCGGGTTTCAATGAGCAGTACTTC. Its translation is CASSVGLAGFNEQYF.